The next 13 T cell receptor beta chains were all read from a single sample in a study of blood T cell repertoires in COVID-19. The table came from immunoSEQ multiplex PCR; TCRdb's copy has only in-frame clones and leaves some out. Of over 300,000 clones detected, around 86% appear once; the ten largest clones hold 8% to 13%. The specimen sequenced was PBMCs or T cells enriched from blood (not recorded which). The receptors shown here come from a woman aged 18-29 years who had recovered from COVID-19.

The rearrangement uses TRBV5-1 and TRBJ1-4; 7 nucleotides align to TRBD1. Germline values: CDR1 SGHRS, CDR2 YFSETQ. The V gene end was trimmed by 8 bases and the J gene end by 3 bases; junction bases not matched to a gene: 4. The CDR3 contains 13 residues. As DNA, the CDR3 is TGCGCCAGTACCGGGACAGCTAATGAAAAACTGTTTTTT. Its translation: CASTGTANEKLFF.

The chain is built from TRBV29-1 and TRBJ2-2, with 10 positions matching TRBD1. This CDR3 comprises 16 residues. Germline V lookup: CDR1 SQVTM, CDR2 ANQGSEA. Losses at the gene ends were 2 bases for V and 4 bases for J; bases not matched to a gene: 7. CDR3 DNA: TGCAGCGTTGAAAACCCCCGGACAGGGGGCACCGGGGAGCTGTTTTTT. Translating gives CSVENPRTGGTGELFF.

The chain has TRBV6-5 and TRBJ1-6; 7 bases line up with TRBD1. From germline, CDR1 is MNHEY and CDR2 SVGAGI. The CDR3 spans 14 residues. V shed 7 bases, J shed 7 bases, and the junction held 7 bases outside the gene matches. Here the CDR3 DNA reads TGTGCCAGCACCGAGGTCAGGGGGAATTCACCCCTCCACTTT. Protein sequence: CASTEVRGNSPLHF.

The CDR3 loop is CASRGAALAGELFF. CDR3 sequence (DNA): TGCGCCAGCCGCGGGGCGGCACTGGCGGGGGAGCTGTTTTTT. This chain joins TRBV5-1 and TRBJ2-2; TRBD2 is a possible D gene (6 bases). This CDR3 spans 14 amino acids. CDR1 and CDR2 from the germline V gene are SGHRS and YFSETQ. V was shortened by 7 bases and J by 8 bases, with 18 bases between the two germline ends. The entire variable domain, with the rest obtained from reference TRBV5-1 and TRBJ2-2, is as follows: KAGVTQTPRYLIKTRGQQVTLSCSPISGHRSVSWYQQTPGQGLQFLFEYFSETQRNKGNFPGRFSGRQFSNSRSEMNVSTLELGDSALYLCASRGAALAGELFFGEGSRLTVL.

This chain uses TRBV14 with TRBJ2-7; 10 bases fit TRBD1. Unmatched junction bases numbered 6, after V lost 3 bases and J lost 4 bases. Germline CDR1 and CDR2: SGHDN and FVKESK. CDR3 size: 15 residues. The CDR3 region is CASSHPGQGSYEQYF. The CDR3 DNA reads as TGTGCCAGCAGCCATCCGGGACAGGGGTCGTACGAGCAGTACTTC.

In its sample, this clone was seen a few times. DNA of the CDR3: TGTGCCAGCAGCAGACATAATGAAAAACTGTTTTTT. It encodes CASSRHNEKLFF. The chain joins TRBV11-1 to TRBJ1-4, with no clear D. The CDR3 length is 12 residues. V was clipped by 5 bases and J by 4 bases, with 5 bases between them. CDR1 and CDR2 (germline): SGHAT, FQDESV (reference sequence).

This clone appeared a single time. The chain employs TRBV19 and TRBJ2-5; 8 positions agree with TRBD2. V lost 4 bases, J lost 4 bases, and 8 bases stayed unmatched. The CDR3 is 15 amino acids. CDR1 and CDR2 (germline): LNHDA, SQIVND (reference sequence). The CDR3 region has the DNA TGTGCCAGTAGTAAGAGCGGGAGCGGGGGAGAGACCCAGTACTTC. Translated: CASSKSGSGGETQYF.

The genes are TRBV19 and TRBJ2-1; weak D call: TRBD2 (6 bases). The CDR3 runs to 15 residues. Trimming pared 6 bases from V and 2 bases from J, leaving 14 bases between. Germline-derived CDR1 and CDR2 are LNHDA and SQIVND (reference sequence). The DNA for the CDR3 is TGTGCCAGTAGGGGATATAGCGGTACCTACAATGAGCAGTTCTTC. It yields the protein CASRGYSGTYNEQFF.

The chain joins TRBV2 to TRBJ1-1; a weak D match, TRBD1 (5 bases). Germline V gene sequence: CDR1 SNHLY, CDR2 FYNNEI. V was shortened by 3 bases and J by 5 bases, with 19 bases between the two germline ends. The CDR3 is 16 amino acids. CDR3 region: CASSDDLGGGRTEAFF. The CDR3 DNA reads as TGTGCCAGCAGTGACGATCTGGGGGGGGGAAGGACTGAAGCTTTCTTT.

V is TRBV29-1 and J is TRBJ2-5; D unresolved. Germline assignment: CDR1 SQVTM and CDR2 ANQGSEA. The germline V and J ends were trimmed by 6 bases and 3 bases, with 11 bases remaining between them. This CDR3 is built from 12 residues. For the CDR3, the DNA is TGCAGCGTGAAGGTCCGGGAAGAGACCCAGTACTTC. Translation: CSVKVREETQYF.

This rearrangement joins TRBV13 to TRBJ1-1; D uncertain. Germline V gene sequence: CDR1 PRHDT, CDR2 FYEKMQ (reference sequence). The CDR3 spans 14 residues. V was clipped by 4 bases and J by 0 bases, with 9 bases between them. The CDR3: CASSSPELNTEAFF. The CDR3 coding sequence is TGTGCCAGCAGCTCCCCAGAACTGAACACTGAAGCTTTCTTT.

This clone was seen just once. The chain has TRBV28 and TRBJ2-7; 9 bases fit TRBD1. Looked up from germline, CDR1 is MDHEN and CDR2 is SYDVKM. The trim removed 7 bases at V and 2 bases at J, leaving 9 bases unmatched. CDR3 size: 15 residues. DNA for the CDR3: TGTGCCAGCACAACCCCGGGACAGGGAACCTACGAGCAGTACTTC. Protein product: CASTTPGQGTYEQYF.

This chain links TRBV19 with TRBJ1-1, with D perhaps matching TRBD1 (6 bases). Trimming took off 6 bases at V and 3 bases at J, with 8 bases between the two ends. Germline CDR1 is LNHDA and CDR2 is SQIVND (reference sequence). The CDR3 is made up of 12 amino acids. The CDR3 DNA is TGTGCCAGTAGGGACAGCGACACTGAAGCTTTCTTT. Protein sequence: CASRDSDTEAFF.